This TCR beta chain is drawn from a study of blood T cell repertoires in COVID-19. About the study: The United States, Italy and Spain were the sources of the acute and convalescent COVID-19 samples.

The V gene's germline CDR1 is LNHDA and CDR2 SQIVND (reference sequence). V dropped 5 bases and J dropped 2 bases, with 13 bases sitting between them. The CDR3 is made up of 15 amino acids. Generated by immunoSEQ multiplex PCR, the TCRdb table keeps only in-frame clones and is missing some. The sample yields approximately 300,000 clones, around nine tenths seen once. Sample: PBMCs or T cells enriched from blood (not recorded which). The TCR was taken from a man aged 60 to 69 who had recovered from COVID-19. The rearrangement joins TRBV19 to TRBJ1-5; a weak D match, TRBD1 (5 bases). CDR3 DNA: TGTGCCAGTAGTCCATTATTAGGGGGCAATCAGCCCCAGCATTTT. Protein sequence: CASSPLLGGNQPQHF.